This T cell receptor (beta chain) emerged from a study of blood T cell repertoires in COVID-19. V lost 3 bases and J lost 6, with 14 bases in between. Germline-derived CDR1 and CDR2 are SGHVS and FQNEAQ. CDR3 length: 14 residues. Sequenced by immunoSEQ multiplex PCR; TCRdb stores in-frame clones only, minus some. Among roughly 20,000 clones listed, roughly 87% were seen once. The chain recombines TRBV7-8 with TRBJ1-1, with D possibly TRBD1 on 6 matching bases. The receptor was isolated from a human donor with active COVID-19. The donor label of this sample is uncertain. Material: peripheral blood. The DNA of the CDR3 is TGTGCCAGCAGCTTTTCGACAGGTCGCCCTGAAGCTTTCTTT. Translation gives CASSFSTGRPEAFF.